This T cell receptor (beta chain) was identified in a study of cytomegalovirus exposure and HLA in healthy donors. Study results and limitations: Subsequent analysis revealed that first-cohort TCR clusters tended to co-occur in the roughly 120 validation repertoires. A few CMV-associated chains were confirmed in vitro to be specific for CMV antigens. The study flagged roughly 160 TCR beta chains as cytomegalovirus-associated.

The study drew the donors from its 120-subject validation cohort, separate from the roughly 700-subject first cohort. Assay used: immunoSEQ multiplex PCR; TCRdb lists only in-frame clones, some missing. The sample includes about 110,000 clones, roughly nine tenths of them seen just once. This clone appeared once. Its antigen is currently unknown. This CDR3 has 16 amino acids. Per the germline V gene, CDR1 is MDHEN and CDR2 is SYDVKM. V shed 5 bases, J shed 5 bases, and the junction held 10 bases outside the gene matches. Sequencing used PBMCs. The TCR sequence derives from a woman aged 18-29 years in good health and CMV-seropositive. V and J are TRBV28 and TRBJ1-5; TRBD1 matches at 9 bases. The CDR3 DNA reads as TGTGCCAGCAGTCGATCGGGACAGGGAATTTATCAGCCCCAGCATTTT. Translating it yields CASSRSGQGIYQPQHF.